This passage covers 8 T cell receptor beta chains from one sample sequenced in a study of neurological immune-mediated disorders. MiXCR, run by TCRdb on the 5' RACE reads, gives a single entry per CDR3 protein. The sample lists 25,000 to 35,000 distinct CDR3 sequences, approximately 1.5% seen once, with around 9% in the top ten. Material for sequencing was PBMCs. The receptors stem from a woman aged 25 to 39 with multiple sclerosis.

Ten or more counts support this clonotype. The CDR3, as DNA: TGTGCCAGCAGTCTCGGACAGCCAGATACGCAGTATTTT. It codes for CASSLGQPDTQYF. The V call is TRBV6-2 or TRBV6-3, the J call TRBJ2-3; possible D gene TRBD1, 6 bases. From germline, CDR1 is MNHEY and CDR2 SVGEGT. The CDR3 covers 13 residues. Deletions cut 5 bases from V and 4 bases from J, with 10 bases between.

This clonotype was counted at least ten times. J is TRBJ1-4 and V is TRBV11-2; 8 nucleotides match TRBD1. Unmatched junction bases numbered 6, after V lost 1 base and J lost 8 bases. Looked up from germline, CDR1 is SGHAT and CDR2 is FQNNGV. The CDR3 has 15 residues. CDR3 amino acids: CASSLAQGAQEKLFF. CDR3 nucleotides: TGTGCCAGCAGCTTAGCCCAGGGGGCACAGGAAAAACTGTTTTTT.

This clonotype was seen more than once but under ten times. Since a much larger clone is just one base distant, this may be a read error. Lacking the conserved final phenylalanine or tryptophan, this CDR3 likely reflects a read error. Written as DNA, the CDR3 is TGTGCCAGCAGTCCTTTTCCTAGCATATCAGAGACCCAGTACTGC. This codes for CASSPFPSISETQYC. This rearrangement joins TRBV12-3 or TRBV12-4 to TRBJ2-5; D is possibly TRBD2 (5 bases). The ends were cut back, 5 bases at V and 4 bases at J, with 17 bases in the middle. The CDR3 extends over 15 amino acids.

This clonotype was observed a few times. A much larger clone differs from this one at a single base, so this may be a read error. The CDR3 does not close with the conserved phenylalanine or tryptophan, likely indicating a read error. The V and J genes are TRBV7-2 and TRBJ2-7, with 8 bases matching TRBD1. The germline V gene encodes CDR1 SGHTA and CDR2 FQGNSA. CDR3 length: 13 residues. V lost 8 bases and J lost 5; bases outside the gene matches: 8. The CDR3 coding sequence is TGTGCCAGCCGCAGCGACAGGGGCCACGAGCAGTACTGC. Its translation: CASRSDRGHEQYC.

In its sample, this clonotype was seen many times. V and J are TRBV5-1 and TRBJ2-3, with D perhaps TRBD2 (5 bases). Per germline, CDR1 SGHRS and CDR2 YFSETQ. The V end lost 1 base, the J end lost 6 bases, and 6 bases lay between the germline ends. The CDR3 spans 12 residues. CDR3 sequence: CASSLWEDTQYF. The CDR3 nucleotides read TGCGCCAGCAGCTTGTGGGAGGATACGCAGTATTTT.

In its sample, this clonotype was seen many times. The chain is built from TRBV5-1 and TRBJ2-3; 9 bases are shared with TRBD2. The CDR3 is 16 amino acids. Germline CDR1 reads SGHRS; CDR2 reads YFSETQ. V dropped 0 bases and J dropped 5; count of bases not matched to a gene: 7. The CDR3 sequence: CASSLAPAGGEDTQYF. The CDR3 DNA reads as TGCGCCAGCAGCTTGGCCCCAGCGGGGGGAGAAGATACGCAGTATTTT. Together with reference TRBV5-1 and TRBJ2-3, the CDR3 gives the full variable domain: KAGVTQTPRYLIKTRGQQVTLSCSPISGHRSVSWYQQTPGQGLQFLFEYFSETQRNKGNFPGRFSGRQFSNSRSEMNVSTLELGDSALYLCASSLAPAGGEDTQYFGPGTRLTVL.

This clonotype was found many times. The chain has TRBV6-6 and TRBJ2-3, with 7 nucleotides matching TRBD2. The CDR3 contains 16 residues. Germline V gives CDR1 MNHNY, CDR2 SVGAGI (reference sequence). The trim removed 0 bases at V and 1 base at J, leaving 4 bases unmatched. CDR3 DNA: TGTGCCAGCAGTTACTCCATCAGCGGGGGCACAGATACGCAGTATTTT. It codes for CASSYSISGGTDTQYF.

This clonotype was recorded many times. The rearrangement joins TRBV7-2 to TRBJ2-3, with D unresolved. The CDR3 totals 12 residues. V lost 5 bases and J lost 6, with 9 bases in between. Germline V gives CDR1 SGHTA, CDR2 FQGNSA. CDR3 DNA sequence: TGTGCCAGCAGCCATGAACTGGATACGCAGTATTTT. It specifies CASSHELDTQYF. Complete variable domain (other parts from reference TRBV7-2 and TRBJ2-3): GAGVSQSPSNKVTEKGKDVELRCDPISGHTALYWYRQSLGQGLEFLIYFQGNSAPDKSGLPSDRFSAERTGGSVSTLTIQRTQQEDSAVYLCASSHELDTQYFGPGTRLTVL.